The 20 T cell receptor beta chains below come from one sample, sequenced in a study of shared clonotypes between healthy human individuals. The table came from immunoSEQ multiplex PCR; TCRdb's copy has only in-frame clones and leaves some out. The table records 600,000 to 750,000 clones, 60% to 80% of them present only once. The sample taken for sequencing was memory CD4+ T cells sorted from blood. The sample's subset: CD45RA-negative fraction. All receptors come from a woman in her 30s in good health.

The genes are TRBV11-1 and TRBJ2-1, with D maybe TRBD1 (6 bases). Germline V CDR1 and CDR2: SGHAT, FQDESV (reference sequence). Trimming cost V 5 bases and J 9 bases, with 14 bases left between them. This CDR3 is 13 amino acids long. The chain's CDR3 is CASSRGQIGEQFF. The CDR3 DNA follows: TGTGCCAGCAGCCGCGGACAGATCGGTGAGCAGTTCTTC. Drawing the rest from reference TRBV11-1 and TRBJ2-1, the complete variable domain is EAEVAQSPRYKITEKSQAVAFWCDPISGHATLYWYRQILGQGPELLVQFQDESVVDDSQLPKDRFSAERLKGVDSTLKIQPAELGDSAMYLCASSRGQIGEQFFGPGTRLTVL.

The chain carries TRBV28 and TRBJ2-5, with 8 bases fitting TRBD1. The end of the DNA aligns better with TRBJ2-7, so the J call may be wrong. CDR1 and CDR2 from the germline V gene are MDHEN and SYDVKM. The CDR3 runs 15 residues. Here the CDR3 reads CASRLPGQGSYEQYF. The DNA of the CDR3 is TGTGCCAGCAGACTACCCGGACAGGGTTCCTACGAGCAGTACTTC.

This rearrangement joins TRBV28 to TRBJ1-5; D is perhaps TRBD1 (6 bases). The CDR3 is 15 residues long. V was shortened by 3 bases and J by 6 bases, with 15 bases between the two germline ends. Germline CDR1 and CDR2: MDHEN and SYDVKM. CDR3 in amino acids: CASSFLGGAGQPQHF. Here the CDR3 DNA reads TGTGCCAGCAGTTTTTTGGGGGGCGCAGGTCAGCCCCAGCATTTT.

The J gene is TRBJ2-7, the V gene TRBV29-1; D not resolved. V was clipped by 7 bases and J by 3 bases, with 16 bases between them. Germline-derived CDR1 and CDR2 are SQVTM and ANQGSEA. CDR3 size: 13 residues. The CDR3 sequence: CSAEGNSNYEQYF. CDR3 DNA sequence: TGCAGCGCCGAAGGGAACAGCAACTACGAGCAGTACTTC.

The chain employs TRBV14 and TRBJ2-7; D not certain. Germline-derived CDR1 and CDR2 are SGHDN and FVKESK. Trimming shortened V by 6 bases and J by 0 bases, and 12 bases separated the two germline ends. The CDR3 contains 14 residues. In DNA, the CDR3 is TGTGCCAGCAGTCCGGAGAATCTCTCCTACGAGCAGTACTTC. This translates into CASSPENLSYEQYF.

This chain connects TRBV25-1 to TRBJ2-1; D unclear. Germline CDR1 and CDR2: MGHDK and SYGVNS. The V end was cut by 3 bases, the J end by 0 bases, with 9 bases between. The CDR3 has 15 residues. The CDR3 DNA reads as TGTGCCAGCAGTGACCAACGGAGCTCCTACAATGAGCAGTTCTTC. Translating gives CASSDQRSSYNEQFF.

CDR3 amino acids: CASSLLGSYEQYF. CDR3 coding DNA: TGTGCCAGCAGCTTGCTAGGGAGTTACGAGCAGTACTTC. The chain is built from TRBV7-7 and TRBJ2-7, with a tentative D call TRBD2 (5 bases). The germline gives CDR1 SSHAT, CDR2 FNYEAQ (reference sequence). The CDR3 is 13 residues long. V dropped 3 bases and J dropped 4 bases, with 10 bases sitting between them.

This clone turned up a few times. The gene calls are TRBV4-2 and TRBJ2-1, with unresolved D. The CDR3 totals 17 residues. V was shortened by 1 base and J by 4 bases, with 17 bases between the two germline ends. The V gene's germline CDR1 is LGHNA and CDR2 YNFKEQ. In nucleotides, the CDR3 is TGTGCCAGCAGCCAAGCCTCAGGACGAACTAAATACAATGAGCAGTTCTTC. Translated, it gives CASSQASGRTKYNEQFF.

The V call is TRBV4-2, the J call TRBJ2-4, with D possibly TRBD1 on 6 matching bases. The length of the CDR3 is 15 residues. V was trimmed by 2 bases and J by 0 bases, leaving 8 bases between them. Germline CDR1 LGHNA, CDR2 YNFKEQ. CDR3 nucleotide sequence: TGTGCCAGCAGCCAAACAGGGAAAGCCAAAAACATTCAGTACTTC. This encodes CASSQTGKAKNIQYF.

This chain links TRBV19 with TRBJ1-4; D is perhaps TRBD1 (6 bases). Looked up from germline, CDR1 is LNHDA and CDR2 is SQIVND (reference sequence). The ends were cut back, 7 bases at V and 8 bases at J, with 23 bases in the middle. This CDR3 contains 16 residues. CDR3 in amino acids: CASTLSGADVREKLFF. The CDR3 nucleotides are TGTGCCAGTACCCTCTCGGGGGCGGACGTAAGAGAAAAACTGTTTTTT.

This clone was detected only a few times. The chain uses TRBV5-1 and TRBJ2-7; no firm D call. Germline CDR1 SGHRS, CDR2 YFSETQ. The CDR3 loop spans 13 amino acids. Trimming left V 3 bases short and J 0 bases short, with 7 bases between. The CDR3 nucleotides are TGCGCCAGCAGCTCACTGAACTCCTACGAGCAGTACTTC. Translated, it gives CASSSLNSYEQYF. The full variable domain, rest sourced from reference TRBV5-1 and TRBJ2-7, is KAGVTQTPRYLIKTRGQQVTLSCSPISGHRSVSWYQQTPGQGLQFLFEYFSETQRNKGNFPGRFSGRQFSNSRSEMNVSTLELGDSALYLCASSSLNSYEQYFGPGTRLTVT.

The gene calls are TRBV7-2 and TRBJ2-1; 9 bases align to TRBD2. The CDR3 runs to 13 residues. Looked up from germline, CDR1 is SGHTA and CDR2 is FQGNSA. V trimming: 3 bases; J trimming: 8 bases; junction bases outside the gene matches: 2. The CDR3 here is CASSFSGSYEQFF. CDR3 nucleotide sequence: TGTGCCAGCAGCTTTAGCGGGAGTTATGAGCAGTTCTTC. The variable domain in full, completed from reference TRBV7-2 and TRBJ2-1, reads GAGVSQSPSNKVTEKGKDVELRCDPISGHTALYWYRQSLGQGLEFLIYFQGNSAPDKSGLPSDRFSAERTGGSVSTLTIQRTQQEDSAVYLCASSFSGSYEQFFGPGTRLTVL.

V usage is TRBV5-1 and J usage is TRBJ2-3; D perhaps matches TRBD2 (6 bases). Trimming cost V 2 bases and J 2 bases, with 15 bases left between them. Germline CDR1 and CDR2: SGHRS and YFSETQ. The CDR3 contains 16 residues. CDR3 loop: CASSFGASALTDTQYF. The CDR3 DNA follows: TGCGCCAGCAGCTTTGGTGCTAGCGCTCTCACAGATACGCAGTATTTT.

The chain is built from TRBV19 and TRBJ1-4; 7 bases fit TRBD1. CDR1 is LNHDA and CDR2 is SQIVND in the germline V gene (reference sequence). Unmatched junction bases numbered 5, after V lost 3 bases and J lost 10 bases. The CDR3 has 13 amino acids. CDR3 nucleotides: TGTGCCAGTAGTATGACCGGGACAGCAAAACTGTTTTTT. Amino acids: CASSMTGTAKLFF.

The gene calls are TRBV5-4 and TRBJ2-7, with 9 nucleotides matching TRBD1. CDR1 and CDR2 (germline): SGHNT, YYREEE (reference sequence). J gave up 3 bases and V 2 bases, and 9 bases lay outside the gene matches. CDR3 length equals 16 residues. The CDR3 DNA follows: TGTGCCAGCAGCTTCCCCGGGACAGGGATCGGCTACGAGCAGTACTTC. This encodes CASSFPGTGIGYEQYF.

The chain has TRBV11-2 and TRBJ2-7; TRBD2 aligns across 8 bases. The germline CDR1 and CDR2 sequences are SGHAT and FQNNGV. The V and J ends lost 1 base and 3 bases, in that order; junction bases with no gene match: 5. The CDR3 is 15 residues long. CDR3 coding DNA: TGTGCCAGCAGCTTAGCGGGAGGGGCCTTCTACGAGCAGTACTTC. Translation gives CASSLAGGAFYEQYF.

The chain is built from TRBV15 and TRBJ1-2; 7 bases map to TRBD1. CDR1 and CDR2 (germline): LNHNV, YYDKDF (reference sequence). The CDR3 is 15 residues long. J lost 6 bases, V lost 4 bases, and 11 bases had no gene match. The CDR3 protein is CATSTRLTGDNGYTF. For the CDR3, the DNA is TGTGCCACCAGCACCAGACTTACAGGGGACAATGGCTACACCTTC.

This clone was detected a few times. The chain combines TRBV6-6 with TRBJ1-2; D is unclear. The germline V gene encodes CDR1 MNHNY and CDR2 SVGAGI (reference sequence). V lost 6 bases to trimming and J lost 5 bases, with 10 bases between them. This CDR3 spans 12 amino acids. The CDR3 here is CASSPYEYGYTF. In nucleotides, the CDR3 is TGTGCCAGCAGCCCTTACGAGTATGGCTACACCTTC.

The chain employs TRBV30 and TRBJ2-5, with D possibly being TRBD2 (5 bases). The V gene lost 2 bases and the J gene lost 4 bases, with 17 bases spanning the gap. CDR3 length equals 15 residues. Germline values: CDR1 GTSNPN, CDR2 SVGIG (reference sequence). CDR3 bases: TGTGCCTGGAGTTCGGGTAGGGTACTAGGAGAGACCCAGTACTTC. This encodes CAWSSGRVLGETQYF. Filled out from reference TRBV30 and TRBJ2-5, the complete variable domain reads SQTIHQWPATLVQPVGSPLSLECTVEGTSNPNLYWYRQAAGRGLQLLFYSVGIGQISSEVPQNLSASRPQDRQFILSSKKLLLSDSGFYLCAWSSGRVLGETQYFGPGTRLLVL.

This clone has just a few counts. This chain uses TRBV12-5 with TRBJ2-1; the D is unclear. The CDR3 length is 14 residues. CDR1 and CDR2 from the germline V gene are LGHNT and FRNRAP. V was shortened by 7 bases and J by 0 bases, with 10 bases between the two germline ends. This CDR3 reads CASARDSSYNEQFF. In DNA, the CDR3 is TGTGCTAGTGCCCGAGACTCCTCCTACAATGAGCAGTTCTTC.